This T cell receptor beta chain was profiled in a study of blood T cell repertoires in COVID-19. Study context: Material from acute and convalescent COVID-19 was sourced from the United States, Italy and Spain. In each case, the material was cDNA or gDNA derived from T cells, B-cell-depleted T cells, or PBMCs.

The Seattle site enrolled patients during active infection and followed them longitudinally. In the original workflow: Scientists estimated how many nucleated cells there were by amplifying reference gene primers. TCRdb keeps only in-frame clones here, not all; method: immunoSEQ multiplex PCR. V and J calls plus clone size are reproduced from that table; the DNA served to infer D and trimming. The repertoire holds 250,000 to 350,000 clones, with 70% to 90% as singletons. CDR3 size: 15 residues. Sequenced input: peripheral blood. V and J are TRBV21-1 and TRBJ2-3; TRBD1 is the table's D call and was not checked against the DNA. TRBV21-1 is a documented pseudogene. The origin of this receptor is a human donor with COVID-19, enrolled during active disease. The donor label of this sample is uncertain. The CDR3 nucleotides are TGTGCCAGCAGCCCTCGACAGGGTTTCAAGGATACGCAGTATTTT. It codes for CASSPRQGFKDTQYF.